This T cell receptor (beta chain) came from a study of CD8 T cells in ankylosing spondylitis. This clonotype was detected only a few times. Its antigen is unidentified. This CDR3 comprises 13 residues. Trimming removed 1 base from V and 4 bases from J, with 8 bases in between. Germline V gene data show CDR1 as SGDLS and CDR2 as YYNGEE. Scientists made TCR beta libraries using quantitative 5'-RACE with molecular barcodes. TCRdb reprocessed the 5' RACE reads via MiXCR and lists one record per CDR3 protein. The data contain around 25,000 distinct CDR3 sequences, roughly 13% of them singletons. Regarding the study as a whole: Reactive arthritis synovial fluid and blood previously showed some of these motif variants.

This clonotype was sampled from a male donor with ankylosing spondylitis or in good health (not recorded which). The chain uses TRBV9 and TRBJ1-1, with D unclear. The sample was blood. CDR3 bases: TGTGCCAGCAGCGTAAAGGGTACCACTGAAGCTTTCTTT. This codes for CASSVKGTTEAFF.